One sample yielded the 23 T cell receptor beta chains listed below, sequenced in a study of vaccination and CD4 T cells after COVID-19. An Oncomine TCR Beta short-read assay was used to sequence the DNA from cultured CD4+ T cells. A single record per CDR3 protein comes from TCRdb applying MiXCR to the PCR reads. The sample holds over 10,000 distinct CDR3 sequences; less than 70% are singletons and the top ten take roughly 12%. Sample treatment: roughly 10-day PBMC culture with coronavirus spike peptide pools or control peptides (ViraFEST assay). Their target antigens are unknown. Sequenced input: CD4+ T cells from blood, cultured in vitro. The receptor set was obtained from a human donor who had recovered from COVID-19.

This clonotype was detected only a few times. V usage is TRBV10-2 and J usage is TRBJ1-5; TRBD1 matches at 10 bases. The CDR3 length is 17 residues. The germline V gene encodes CDR1 WSHSY and CDR2 SAAADI. The V segment lost 0 bases and the J segment 4 bases; nucleotides outside the gene matches: 6. The CDR3 bases are TGCGCCAGCAGTGAGTCGGCCAGGACAGGGGGTAATCAGCCCCAGCATTTT. Translating it yields CASSESARTGGNQPQHF.

V gene TRBV6-1 combines with J gene TRBJ2-3, with TRBD1 matching 9 bases. CDR3 size: 15 residues. Germline V gene lookup returns CDR1 MNHNS and CDR2 SASEGT. V lost 8 bases and J lost 3; bases outside the gene matches: 9. CDR3 amino acids: CASEGGTGSTDTQYF. The CDR3 DNA reads as TGTGCCAGCGAGGGGGGGACAGGGTCGACAGATACGCAGTATTTT.

The rearrangement joins TRBV7-9 to TRBJ2-7; perhaps TRBD1 as D (5 bases). This CDR3 region has 17 residues. Germline lookup yields CDR1 SEHNR and CDR2 FQNEAQ (reference sequence). Trimming shortened V by 5 bases and J by 1 base, and 21 bases separated the two germline ends. The CDR3 is CASSPRPRDRSSYEQYF. The CDR3 DNA follows: TGTGCCAGCAGCCCACGGCCCAGGGATCGCTCATCCTACGAGCAGTACTTC.

This clonotype was seen a handful of times. The J gene is TRBJ1-5, the V gene TRBV5-1; maybe TRBD1 (5 bases). CDR1 and CDR2 from the germline V gene are SGHRS and YFSETQ. This CDR3 contains 15 residues. Trimming cost V 0 bases and J 3 bases, with 10 bases left between them. In DNA form, the CDR3 reads TGCGCCAGCAGCTTGGGGACAAACTCCAATCAGCCCCAGCATTTT. Translated, it gives CASSLGTNSNQPQHF. Full variable domain (missing parts from reference TRBV5-1 and TRBJ1-5): KAGVTQTPRYLIKTRGQQVTLSCSPISGHRSVSWYQQTPGQGLQFLFEYFSETQRNKGNFPGRFSGRQFSNSRSEMNVSTLELGDSALYLCASSLGTNSNQPQHFGDGTRLSIL.

The V call is TRBV20-1, the J call TRBJ2-1, with 8 positions matching TRBD2. The CDR3 is 15 residues long. Germline CDR1 is DFQATT and CDR2 is SNEGSKA (reference sequence). V dropped 5 bases and J dropped 1; count of bases not matched to a gene: 7. CDR3 protein: CSAPPGLESYNEQFF. CDR3 bases: TGCAGTGCTCCTCCGGGACTAGAGTCCTACAATGAGCAGTTCTTC.

This clonotype ranks as large (0.1 to 1%). This chain joins TRBV6-1 and TRBJ2-7; 8 nucleotides match TRBD2. Germline trimming cut 5 bases from V and 6 bases from J; bases unmatched to any gene: 9. This CDR3 spans 14 amino acids. Germline CDR1 reads MNHNS; CDR2 reads SASEGT. The CDR3 DNA reads as TGTGCCAGCAGTACAGATACACGGGGGGGCGAGCAGTACTTC. It specifies CASSTDTRGGEQYF.

The rearrangement links TRBV20-1 to TRBJ2-3; 9 bases line up with TRBD2. Germline loops: CDR1 DFQATT, CDR2 SNEGSKA (reference sequence). J lost 4 bases, V lost 3 bases, and 11 bases had no gene match. CDR3 size: 16 residues. The CDR3 loop is CSARVLTSGLPDTQYF. CDR3 nucleotides: TGCAGTGCTAGGGTTCTAACTAGCGGGTTGCCAGATACGCAGTATTTT.

This clonotype was counted only a few times. V usage is TRBV20-1 and J usage is TRBJ1-6; no clear D. Germline assignment: CDR1 DFQATT and CDR2 SNEGSKA (reference sequence). The CDR3 is 13 residues long. The V gene lost 2 bases and the J gene lost 4 bases, with 6 bases spanning the gap. The CDR3 protein is CSARTQYNSPLHF. The CDR3 nucleotides are TGCAGTGCTAGAACGCAGTATAATTCACCCCTCCACTTT.

The rearrangement links TRBV12-3 or TRBV12-4 to TRBJ1-3; D uncertain. The CDR3 covers 15 residues. V lost 8 bases to trimming and J lost 4 bases, with 18 bases between them. CDR3 bases: TGTGCCAGCGGTTCCGGATGGACCAACGGAAACACCATATATTTT. Amino acids: CASGSGWTNGNTIYF.

This rearrangement joins TRBV7-3 to TRBJ2-3; TRBD1 is a possible D gene (5 bases). The length of the CDR3 is 15 residues. Germline V gives CDR1 SGHTA, CDR2 FQGTGA. V was cut by 4 bases and J by 0 bases, with 11 bases left in between. The CDR3 nucleotides are TGTGCCAGCAGCTACGACAGATATAGCACAGATACGCAGTATTTT. This codes for CASSYDRYSTDTQYF.

The chain carries TRBV11-3 and TRBJ1-1; 7 bases line up with TRBD1. CDR1 is SGHNT and CDR2 is YENEEA in the germline V gene. After removal of 2 bases from V and 2 bases from J, the junction contained 5 bases not matched to a gene. CDR3 length equals 15 residues. The CDR3 coding sequence is TGTGCCAGCAGCTTAAACACAGGGGATAACACTGAAGCTTTCTTT. It yields the protein CASSLNTGDNTEAFF.

This chain links TRBV21-1 with TRBJ1-1; the table gives TRBD1 as D, unverified against the DNA. TRBV21-1 constitutes a pseudogene. The CDR3 spans 16 residues. CDR3: CASSNRDRALNTEAFF. Here the CDR3 DNA reads TGTGCCAGCAGCAACCGGGACAGGGCTCTCAACACTGAAGCTTTCTTT.

The count of this clonotype is one. The chain recombines TRBV30 with TRBJ1-4; D gene uncertain. Trimming took off 0 bases at V and 7 bases at J, with 12 bases between the two ends. Germline CDR1 and CDR2: GTSNPN and SVGIG (reference sequence). The CDR3 loop spans 14 amino acids. The CDR3 nucleotides read TGTGCCTGGAGTGTAGGAGGGATTTCTGAAAAACTGTTTTTT. Translated, it gives CAWSVGGISEKLFF.

A note on this clonotype: Since the CDR3 does not end with the conserved phenylalanine or tryptophan, this likely comes from a read error. The CDR3 DNA is TGTGCCAGCAGCTTTTTGACAGGGAATGGCTATGGCTACACCCTC. Its translation is CASSFLTGNGYGYTL. The chain links TRBV7-9 to TRBJ1-2; 7 bases are a match to TRBD1. With V trimmed by 3 bases and J by 4 bases, 8 bases remained unmatched. The CDR3 contains 15 residues. The germline V gene has CDR1 SEHNR and CDR2 FQNEAQ (reference sequence).

This clonotype was found a few times. The rearrangement links TRBV10-3 to TRBJ1-1; no firm D call. Germline CDR1 ENHRY, CDR2 SYGVKD. The CDR3 spans 12 residues. V was trimmed by 8 bases and J by 5 bases, leaving 12 bases between them. CDR3 nucleotides: TGTGCCATCGCGGACGGTGGGACTGAAGCTTTCTTT. Its protein is CAIADGGTEAFF.

The rearrangement links TRBV20-1 to TRBJ2-5, with D possibly matching TRBD2 (7 bases). The CDR3 runs to 14 residues. Germline V CDR1 and CDR2: DFQATT, SNEGSKA (reference sequence). The ends were cut back, 6 bases at V and 4 bases at J, with 18 bases in the middle. The chain's CDR3 is CSARGAGRRETQYF. CDR3 sequence (DNA): TGCAGTGCCCGGGGGGCAGGGAGGAGAGAGACCCAGTACTTC.

This clonotype was counted only a few times. The V call is TRBV20-1, the J call TRBJ1-4; D ambiguous. Trimming removed 6 bases at V and 5 bases at J, with 4 bases between. CDR1 is DFQATT, CDR2 SNEGSKA, per germline (reference sequence). The CDR3 is 10 amino acids. The CDR3 DNA reads as TGCAGTGCCGAAAATGAAAAACTGTTTTTT. This gives the protein CSAENEKLFF.

This clonotype was recorded a few times. V and J are TRBV6-2 or TRBV6-3 and TRBJ2-7, with D possibly TRBD1 on 6 matching bases. CDR3 length: 15 residues. Trimming pared 6 bases from V and 0 bases from J, leaving 15 bases between. Germline V gene data show CDR1 as MNHEY and CDR2 as SVGEGT. The CDR3 bases are TGTGCCAGCAGAAAGACAGGACAGAGCTCCTACGAGCAGTACTTC. It translates to CASRKTGQSSYEQYF.

The rearrangement uses TRBV6-1 and TRBJ2-2; D perhaps matches TRBD2 (6 bases). V lost 6 bases and J 8 bases, leaving 19 bases between the germline ends. This CDR3 is 15 amino acids long. Germline CDR1 MNHNS, CDR2 SASEGT. The CDR3 spells CASSSDPAGRGELFF. The CDR3 nucleotides are TGTGCCAGCAGCTCAGACCCCGCGGGGCGGGGGGAGCTGTTTTTT.

The V gene is TRBV20-1, the J gene TRBJ2-3; 8 bases agree with TRBD2. The junction had 6 bases not matched to a gene; V was cut back by 1 base and J by 3 bases. The germline V gene has CDR1 DFQATT and CDR2 SNEGSKA (reference sequence). CDR3 length: 15 amino acids. The CDR3 reads CSARGGGRSTDTQYF. CDR3 nucleotides: TGCAGTGCTAGAGGGGGCGGGAGGTCAACAGATACGCAGTATTTT.

This clonotype was seen only once. This chain joins TRBV12-3 or TRBV12-4 and TRBJ1-1, with D unresolved. Deletions cut 10 bases from V and 2 bases from J, with 14 bases between. The CDR3 totals 13 residues. CDR3 sequence: CATLRTLNTEAFF. The CDR3 DNA sequence: TGTGCCACGTTGAGGACGTTAAACACTGAAGCTTTCTTT.

The chain has TRBV28 and TRBJ1-2; D is unresolved. Germline lookup yields CDR1 MDHEN and CDR2 SYDVKM. V dropped 5 bases and J dropped 4 bases, with 20 bases sitting between them. CDR3 length equals 16 residues. The CDR3 DNA follows: TGTGCCAGCAGTGAAAGCACATCTTCGGCAACCTATGGCTACACCTTC. Its translation is CASSESTSSATYGYTF.

This clonotype appeared a single time. The chain is built from TRBV18 and TRBJ2-3; maybe TRBD1 (5 bases). Germline V gives CDR1 KGHSH, CDR2 LQKENI. Trimming shortened V by 5 bases and J by 6 bases, and 15 bases separated the two germline ends. The CDR3 is 14 amino acids. The CDR3 nucleotides read TGTGCCAGCTCAACCAAGACAGTTGGGGATACGCAGTATTTT. It encodes CASSTKTVGDTQYF.